The rows below give T cell receptor beta chains drawn from one sample of a study of cytomegalovirus exposure and HLA in healthy donors. The repertoire was sequenced with immunoSEQ multiplex PCR; TCRdb's copy has only in-frame clones and lacks some. This table holds 140,000 to 150,000 clones, approximately 78% found once. Input material: PBMCs. These receptors originate from a female donor in good health and CMV-seronegative. Both conserved end residues are part of each CDR3.

J: TRBJ2-2
V: TRBV5-1
CDR3: CASSLDKRYLTGELFF

J: TRBJ1-4
V: TRBV5-1
CDR3: CASSLTGGQNEKLFF

J: TRBJ1-1
V: TRBV27
CDR3: CASSASTTVGEAFF

J: TRBJ1-1
V: TRBV7-2
CDR3: CASSLSGTASEAFF

J: TRBJ2-2
V: TRBV11-2
CDR3: CASSLLRDTGELFF

J: TRBJ1-2
V: TRBV28
CDR3: CASSLDRVAYGYTF

J: TRBJ1-3
V: TRBV9
CDR3: CASTTVYRWGGGSGNTIYF

J: TRBJ2-7
V: TRBV6-1
CDR3: CASSRTGTGRYEQYF

J: TRBJ2-1
V: TRBV27
CDR3: CASRVRTGISNEQFF

J: TRBJ2-1
V: TRBV11-1
CDR3: CASSDAGTGWGEQFF

J: TRBJ1-1
V: TRBV7-8
CDR3: CASSLARTDEAFF

J: TRBJ1-2
V: TRBV5-1
CDR3: CASSLGGKRQGLGYTF

J: TRBJ1-1
V: TRBV27
CDR3: CASSLGGISNTEAFF

J: TRBJ1-2
V: TRBV7-9
CDR3: CASSPQSNYGYTF

J: TRBJ2-1
V: TRBV6-1
CDR3: CASRQYNEQFF

J: TRBJ2-3
V: TRBV27
CDR3: CASSRGSGRTTDTQYF

J: TRBJ1-2
V: TRBV4-1
CDR3: CASSRPQGAQVYGYTF

J: TRBJ2-1
V: TRBV7-2
CDR3: CASSRSGGASSYNEQFF

J: TRBJ2-2
V: TRBV29-1
CDR3: CSVGTGTGELFF

J: TRBJ1-4
V: TRBV7-9
CDR3: CSSSLAQGARLF

J: TRBJ2-2
V: TRBV14
CDR3: CASSQIRAGELFF

J: TRBJ1-6
V: TRBV7-2
CDR3: CASSLSSYNSPLHF

J: TRBJ2-3
V: TRBV30
CDR3: CAWSVGTGHSTDTQYF

J: TRBJ2-3
V: TRBV7-2
CDR3: CASSSGLVGDTQYF

J: TRBJ1-4
V: TRBV28
CDR3: CASKRNEKLFF

J: TRBJ2-3
V: TRBV28
CDR3: CASQVQGRTDTQYF

J: TRBJ2-1
V: TRBV18
CDR3: CASSPVLSSYNEQFF

J: TRBJ2-2
V: TRBV27
CDR3: CASSLLGGSGTGELFF

J: TRBJ2-3
V: TRBV10-1
CDR3: CASSESGGPGDTQYF

J: TRBJ2-5
V: TRBV29-1
CDR3: CSVALDRETQYF

J: TRBJ2-7
V: TRBV14
CDR3: CASSQGGTPLTYEQYF

J: TRBJ1-6
V: TRBV9
CDR3: CASSPRDGYNSPLHF

J: TRBJ2-3
V: TRBV5-1
CDR3: CASSLARRSSTDTQYF

J: TRBJ2-1
V: TRBV15
CDR3: CATSREAPSGNGEQFF

J: TRBJ1-1
V: TRBV27
CDR3: CASTPRRQGLNTEAFF

J: TRBJ2-7
V: TRBV7-8
CDR3: CASSLRSGTAYEQYF

J: TRBJ1-6
V: TRBV7-2
CDR3: CASTFQDGSPLHF

J: TRBJ1-1
V: TRBV29-1
CDR3: CSVRGGKVSEAFF

J: TRBJ2-1
V: TRBV27
CDR3: CASSPQVGLGNEQFF

J: TRBJ2-5
V: TRBV5-4
CDR3: CASSFGGAKETQYF

J: TRBJ2-7
V: TRBV10-3
CDR3: CAISLTSGGDYYEQYF

J: TRBJ2-1
V: TRBV18
CDR3: CASSPRESGSSYNEQFF

J: TRBJ2-7
V: TRBV27
CDR3: CASSRRVAGDAYEQYF

J: TRBJ1-1
V: TRBV6-1
CDR3: CASSEAQQQAFF

J: TRBJ1-3
V: TRBV18
CDR3: CASSLDRTGNTIYF

J: TRBJ2-1
V: TRBV5-1
CDR3: CASSTRGIGNEQFF

J: TRBJ1-4
V: TRBV9
CDR3: CASSVRVGADEKLFF

J: TRBJ2-3
V: TRBV28
CDR3: CATRTSGKADTQYF

J: TRBJ1-2
V: TRBV7-9
CDR3: CASSPHRGRDYGYTF

J: TRBJ2-7
V: TRBV18
CDR3: CASSPEQAGKDLGNF

J: TRBJ1-4
V: TRBV2
CDR3: CASSDHYNEKLFF

J: TRBJ1-1
V: TRBV4-1
CDR3: CASSQELGGNTEAFF

J: TRBJ1-1
V: TRBV6-4
CDR3: CASSDYPGAEAFF

J: TRBJ2-4
V: TRBV6-5
CDR3: CASSSGNIQYF

J: TRBJ1-5
V: TRBV27
CDR3: CASNPAGVAYSNQPQHF

J: TRBJ2-7
V: TRBV6-1
CDR3: CASSDRGTLLLYEQYF

J: TRBJ2-3
V: TRBV29-1
CDR3: CSVDIRRGTDTQYF

J: TRBJ1-5
V: TRBV19
CDR3: CASSRGQPNSNQPQHF

J: TRBJ2-5
V: TRBV6-1
CDR3: CASSAGLVRETQYF

J: TRBJ1-2
V: TRBV19
CDR3: CASSSDRFGGYTF